This is a list of T cell receptor beta chains from one sample in a study of blood T cells in healthy people across ages. In TCRdb, the 5' RACE reads were re-called with MiXCR into one record per CDR3 protein. The sample includes roughly 1.7 million distinct CDR3 sequences, 30% to 35% seen only once; the top ten take around 10%. Sequencing used blood. These receptors were obtained from a woman in her twenties or thirties in good health. The CDR3 runs from the conserved cysteine through the conserved F or W. The D gene is left open where the match is weak. Not all rows give a size; the values are once, few, many and, for expanded clones, a class.

size: few; J: TRBJ1-2; V: TRBV7-2; D: NA; CDR3: CASSLTDSTSYGYTF; DNA: TGTGCCAGCAGCTTAACCGACAGCACGAGCTATGGCTACACCTTC
size: NA; J: TRBJ1-1; V: TRBV6-5; D: NA; CDR3: CASSYSTMMNTEAFF; DNA: TGTGCCAGCAGTTACTCCACAATGATGAACACTGAAGCTTTCTTT
size: NA; J: TRBJ1-5; V: TRBV20-1; D: NA; CDR3: CSARGRGGNQPQHF; DNA: TGCAGTGCTAGGGGTCGGGGGGGCAATCAGCCCCAGCATTTT
size: NA; J: TRBJ2-1; V: TRBV5-1; D: TRBD1; CDR3: CASTRDRGYHEQFF; DNA: TGCGCCAGCACCCGGGACAGGGGTTACCATGAGCAGTTCTTC
size: few; J: TRBJ2-3; V: TRBV10-3; D: TRBD1; CDR3: CAISGPGQGAPDTQYF; DNA: TGTGCCATCAGCGGACCGGGACAGGGGGCACCAGATACGCAGTATTTT
size: NA; J: TRBJ2-5; V: TRBV21-1; D: NA; CDR3: CASSTQGLAIKETQYF; DNA: TGTGCCAGCTCAACTCAGGGACTAGCTATCAAAGAGACCCAGTACTTC
size: NA; J: TRBJ1-1; V: TRBV2; D: NA; CDR3: CASSDSARAEAFF; DNA: TGTGCCAGCAGTGACTCCGCGCGGGCTGAAGCTTTCTTT
size: few; J: TRBJ2-5; V: TRBV4-1; D: TRBD2; CDR3: CASSQVLKVVKAGDMETQYF; DNA: TGCGCCAGCAGCCAAGTCCTCAAAGTAGTTAAAGCGGGAGATATGGAGACCCAGTACTTC
size: few; J: TRBJ2-5; V: TRBV6-1; D: TRBD1; CDR3: CASNRGQGGETQYF; DNA: TGTGCCAGCAATAGGGGACAGGGAGGAGAGACCCAGTACTTC
size: NA; J: TRBJ2-3; V: TRBV5-1; D: TRBD2; CDR3: CASSFSSSGRARDTQYF; DNA: TGCGCCAGCAGCTTCTCGTCTAGCGGGAGGGCCAGAGATACGCAGTATTTT
size: few; J: TRBJ1-5; V: TRBV7-8; D: NA; CDR3: CASSLRSQFSNQPQHF; DNA: TGTGCCAGCAGCTTAAGGTCACAGTTTAGCAATCAGCCCCAGCATTTT
size: NA; J: TRBJ2-1; V: TRBV6-2/TRBV6-3; D: TRBD1; CDR3: CASIRGLNYNEQFF; DNA: TGTGCCAGCATCAGGGGGTTGAACTACAATGAGCAGTTCTTC
size: NA; J: TRBJ1-2; V: TRBV2; D: NA; CDR3: CASKFGEGYGYTF; DNA: TGTGCCAGCAAGTTCGGGGAAGGCTATGGCTACACCTTC
size: NA; J: TRBJ2-7; V: TRBV27; D: NA; CDR3: CASSLRQGRSYEQYF; DNA: TGTGCCAGCAGTTTAAGGCAGGGAAGGTCCTACGAGCAGTACTTC
size: NA; J: TRBJ2-7; V: TRBV30; D: NA; CDR3: CAWSGNEQYF; DNA: TGTGCCTGGAGTGGCAACGAGCAGTACTTC
size: few; J: TRBJ2-1; V: TRBV29-1; D: TRBD2; CDR3: CSTASGGGDEQFF; DNA: TGCAGCACTGCTAGCGGGGGCGGGGATGAGCAGTTCTTC
size: NA; J: TRBJ2-4; V: TRBV5-6; D: NA; CDR3: CASSSRPGAKNIQYF; DNA: TGTGCCAGCAGCTCCCGCCCAGGAGCCAAAAACATTCAGTACTTC
size: NA; J: TRBJ2-3; V: TRBV5-1; D: TRBD2; CDR3: CASSLELAGPTDTQYF; DNA: TGCGCCAGCAGCTTGGAACTAGCGGGACCCACAGATACGCAGTATTTT
size: NA; J: TRBJ2-3; V: TRBV5-6; D: TRBD2; CDR3: CASSFIAGYSTDTQYF; DNA: TGTGCCAGCAGCTTTATAGCGGGGTATAGCACAGATACGCAGTATTTT
size: NA; J: TRBJ2-3; V: TRBV20-1; D: NA; CDR3: CSVDARVASTDTQYF; DNA: TGCAGTGTCGACGCCCGGGTAGCGAGCACAGATACGCAGTATTTT
size: NA; J: TRBJ2-5; V: TRBV10-2; D: TRBD2; CDR3: CASTPRGVAETQYF; DNA: TGCGCCAGCACTCCCCGGGGGGTAGCAGAGACCCAGTACTTC
size: NA; J: TRBJ1-6; V: TRBV20-1; D: NA; CDR3: CSALDPTPKNSPLHF; DNA: TGCAGTGCCTTGGACCCTACTCCCAAGAATTCACCCCTCCACTTT
size: NA; J: TRBJ2-7; V: TRBV30; D: TRBD1; CDR3: CTCPMDRGSSYEQYF; DNA: TGTACCTGCCCAATGGACAGGGGGAGCTCCTACGAGCAGTACTTC
size: few; J: TRBJ1-2; V: TRBV27; D: NA; CDR3: CATGDAYGYTF; DNA: TGTGCCACCGGGGACGCGTATGGCTACACCTTC
size: NA; J: TRBJ1-2; V: TRBV29-1; D: TRBD1; CDR3: CSVERDRDYGYTF; DNA: TGCAGCGTTGAGAGGGACAGGGACTATGGCTACACCTTC
size: NA; J: TRBJ2-1; V: TRBV7-2; D: NA; CDR3: CASSLGGPTQQFF; DNA: TGTGCCAGCAGCTTAGGGGGCCCAACCCAGCAGTTCTTC
size: NA; J: TRBJ2-3; V: TRBV2; D: TRBD2; CDR3: CASSKTSGGTTDTQYF; DNA: TGTGCCAGCAGCAAGACTAGCGGGGGGACTACAGATACGCAGTATTTT
size: few; J: TRBJ2-1; V: TRBV30; D: TRBD2; CDR3: CAWSKPTSAGYNEQFF; DNA: TGTGCCTGGAGCAAACCCACTAGCGCCGGCTACAATGAGCAGTTCTTC
size: few; J: TRBJ2-1; V: TRBV3-1; D: NA; CDR3: CASSQDSWGNEQFF; DNA: TGTGCCAGCAGCCAAGATTCGTGGGGAAATGAGCAGTTCTTC
size: NA; J: TRBJ2-3; V: TRBV7-2; D: TRBD2; CDR3: CASSLEGLAGWTDTQYF; DNA: TGTGCCAGCAGCTTAGAGGGACTAGCGGGATGGACAGATACGCAGTATTTT
size: NA; J: TRBJ2-6; V: TRBV28; D: NA; CDR3: CASSLGGPIGANVRTF; DNA: TGTGCCAGCAGCCTCGGAGGGCCAATTGGGGCCAACGTCCGGACTTTC